The next 31 T cell receptor beta chains were all read from a single sample in a study of long-term antiretroviral therapy in people with HIV. At survey level, the immunoSEQ assay was run in its v3.0 version. Data came from immunoSEQ multiplex PCR; TCRdb stores just in-frame clones and leaves some out. The sample has 20,000 to 25,000 clones, roughly nine tenths seen once; the top ten hold around 3.9%. The sequenced sample was unsorted PBMCs, obtained 1.9 years after starting antiretroviral therapy. These receptors all stem from a woman in her twenties or thirties with HIV.

The CDR3 DNA sequence: TGTGCCAGCAGTTCAAGGGGACAGGGCTATGGCTACACCTTC. Protein sequence: CASSSRGQGYGYTF. The chain has TRBV28 and TRBJ1-2, with TRBD1 identical over 9 bases. The length of the CDR3 is 14 residues. The germline V gene encodes CDR1 MDHEN and CDR2 SYDVKM. The J segment lost 4 bases and the V segment lost 4 bases, leaving 4 bases of the junction unmatched.

V gene TRBV19 combines with J gene TRBJ1-6, with D possibly being TRBD1 (5 bases). V gave up 5 bases and J gave up 0 bases, with 5 bases separating them. Germline V lookup: CDR1 LNHDA, CDR2 SQIVND (reference sequence). CDR3 length: 14 residues. For the CDR3, the DNA is TGTGCCAGTAGTGGGGGCTCCTATAATTCACCCCTCCACTTT. Translating it yields CASSGGSYNSPLHF.

V is TRBV19 and J is TRBJ1-2; maybe TRBD1 (5 bases). This CDR3 contains 11 residues. Germline lookup yields CDR1 LNHDA and CDR2 SQIVND (reference sequence). V was shortened by 8 bases and J by 7 bases, with 11 bases between the two germline ends. The CDR3 DNA is TGTGCCAGTGGGCAGGGTTCTGGCTACACCTTC. This translates into CASGQGSGYTF.

This clone was picked up one time. V and J are TRBV5-1 and TRBJ2-5, with TRBD1 identical over 7 bases. After removal of 4 bases from V and 1 base from J, the junction contained 7 bases not matched to a gene. The CDR3 is 15 residues long. Germline lookup yields CDR1 SGHRS and CDR2 YFSETQ. The DNA for the CDR3 is TGCGCCAGCAGCCGTTTCGGGACAGCCCAAGAGACCCAGTACTTC. This gives the protein CASSRFGTAQETQYF.

Here the CDR3 DNA reads TGCAGTGCTAGGCCGGGCGTCGTGGCTTTCTTT. Translated: CSARPGVVAFF. V gene TRBV20-1 combines with J gene TRBJ1-1; D is undetermined. Trimming removed 3 bases at V and 11 bases at J, with 13 bases between. This CDR3 contains 11 residues. Germline V gene lookup returns CDR1 DFQATT and CDR2 SNEGSKA (reference sequence).

J is TRBJ2-5 and V is TRBV10-3, with D tentatively TRBD2 (5 bases). This CDR3 region has 15 residues. Germline lookup yields CDR1 ENHRY and CDR2 SYGVKD. The ends were cut back, 2 bases at V and 5 bases at J, with 15 bases in the middle. The CDR3 is CAISETAGGWETQYF. In nucleotides, the CDR3 is TGTGCCATCAGTGAGACCGCGGGCGGATGGGAGACCCAGTACTTC.

This clone was counted between two and nine times. The chain joins TRBV29-1 to TRBJ1-5; D is undetermined. The CDR3 covers 13 residues. From germline, CDR1 is SQVTM and CDR2 ANQGSEA. Trimming took off 2 bases at V and 5 bases at J, with 10 bases between the two ends. The CDR3 coding sequence is TGCAGCGTTGAAAATGGGGAGCATCAGCCCCAGCATTTT. Translated: CSVENGEHQPQHF.

This clone was seen a few times. The V call is TRBV6-1, the J call TRBJ2-1; no definite D call. Trimming took 6 bases from V and 8 from J, leaving 11 bases between them. The CDR3 extends over 12 amino acids. The germline V gene has CDR1 MNHNS and CDR2 SASEGT. CDR3 DNA sequence: TGTGCCAGCAGCCAAACGGGTCATGAGCAGTTCTTC. This translates into CASSQTGHEQFF.

The chain links TRBV4-1 to TRBJ1-1; maybe TRBD1 (5 bases). This CDR3 has 17 residues. Germline V gives CDR1 MGHRA, CDR2 YSYEKL. Trimming cost V 0 bases and J 0 bases, with 14 bases left between them. The CDR3: CASSQDGLMGLNTEAFF. In DNA, the CDR3 is TGCGCCAGCAGCCAAGACGGACTCATGGGGCTGAACACTGAAGCTTTCTTT.

The chain uses TRBV5-1 and TRBJ2-2; TRBD2 agrees at 11 bases. CDR1 and CDR2 from the germline V gene are SGHRS and YFSETQ. The CDR3 has 16 residues. V lost 4 bases to trimming and J lost 5 bases; unmatched junction nucleotides: 7. CDR3 nucleotide sequence: TGCGCCAGCAGCGTACTAGCGGGGGCGGGTACCGGGGAGCTGTTTTTT. Residues: CASSVLAGAGTGELFF. The full variable domain, in which reference TRBV5-1 and TRBJ2-2 provide the parts outside the CDR3, is KAGVTQTPRYLIKTRGQQVTLSCSPISGHRSVSWYQQTPGQGLQFLFEYFSETQRNKGNFPGRFSGRQFSNSRSEMNVSTLELGDSALYLCASSVLAGAGTGELFFGEGSRLTVL.

This chain links TRBV19 with TRBJ2-2; 9 positions agree with TRBD1. V gave up 8 bases and J gave up 5 bases; unmatched junction bases: 12. From germline, CDR1 is LNHDA and CDR2 SQIVND (reference sequence). CDR3 size: 16 residues. The CDR3 region has the DNA TGTGCCAGTGCCAACAGGGGGCAGAGAGGGACCGGGGAGCTGTTTTTT. This encodes CASANRGQRGTGELFF.

This clone occurred once. The J gene is TRBJ2-1, the V gene TRBV29-1; D unclear. Looked up from germline, CDR1 is SQVTM and CDR2 is ANQGSEA. The CDR3 has 18 residues. The ends were cut back, 0 bases at V and 2 bases at J, with 20 bases in the middle. CDR3 nucleotide sequence: TGCAGCGTTGAAGATTTCGGCACCCCTTTCCGTCCCTACAATGAGCAGTTCTTC. It specifies CSVEDFGTPFRPYNEQFF.

This clone was counted a few times. At one boundary the junction diverges from the germline segment, which might be a read error. The chain links TRBV19 to TRBJ2-1; no firm D call. Germline V gene data show CDR1 as LNHDA and CDR2 as SQIVND (reference sequence). The CDR3 runs 15 residues. CDR3 region: CASSFRVVSSNEQFF. The DNA for the CDR3 is TGTGCCAGTAGTTTCCGGGTCGTATCCTCCAATGAGCAGTTCTTC.

This clone was seen once. Here the CDR3 DNA reads TGTGCCAGCAGTGAATTACTCAGGGGATATAATGACCATCAGCCCCAGCATTTT. Translating it yields CASSELLRGYNDHQPQHF. The chain has TRBV6-1 and TRBJ1-5, with a weak D call TRBD1 (6 bases). V was shortened by 2 bases and J by 5 bases, with 22 bases between the two germline ends. This CDR3 contains 18 residues. CDR1 MNHNS and CDR2 SASEGT come from the germline V gene.

V usage is TRBV7-9 and J usage is TRBJ1-3; 8 bases align to TRBD1. The CDR3 sequence is 15 residues long. Unmatched junction bases numbered 2, after V lost 4 bases and J lost 0 bases. Germline lookup yields CDR1 SEHNR and CDR2 FQNEAQ (reference sequence). The CDR3 DNA reads as TGTGCCAGCAGCTCGGACAGGGCCTCTGGAAACACCATATATTTT. Amino acid sequence: CASSSDRASGNTIYF.

This chain links TRBV30 with TRBJ1-3, with D hard to call. CDR3 length equals 16 residues. Trimming left V 0 bases short and J 2 bases short, with 14 bases between. Looked up from germline, CDR1 is GTSNPN and CDR2 is SVGIG (reference sequence). CDR3 sequence (DNA): TGTGCCTGGAGTGTCTCGGGCGGAATGGCTGGAAACACCATATATTTT. It is translated as CAWSVSGGMAGNTIYF.

V is TRBV30 and J is TRBJ2-1; 9 positions match TRBD2. Germline assignment: CDR1 GTSNPN and CDR2 SVGIG (reference sequence). With 3 bases clipped from V and 5 bases from J, the junction kept 20 bases outside the gene matches. The CDR3 loop spans 19 amino acids. The CDR3 DNA reads as TGTGCCTGGAGGGACAGCGGGGGGCCTGGAGTTTTCGAAGACAATGAGCAGTTCTTC. Translation gives CAWRDSGGPGVFEDNEQFF.

This rearrangement joins TRBV9 to TRBJ1-5, with TRBD1 matching over 7 bases. CDR1 and CDR2 from the germline V gene are SGDLS and YYNGEE. The V and J ends lost 0 bases and 3 bases, in that order; junction bases with no gene match: 3. CDR3 length: 15 residues. The CDR3 is CASSVAGTDNQPQHF. The DNA of the CDR3 is TGTGCCAGCAGCGTAGCCGGGACAGACAATCAGCCCCAGCATTTT.

The chain recombines TRBV19 with TRBJ2-5, with D possibly matching TRBD2 (6 bases). V was shortened by 7 bases and J by 4 bases, with 16 bases between the two germline ends. The germline V gene has CDR1 LNHDA and CDR2 SQIVND (reference sequence). The CDR3 contains 14 residues. In nucleotides, the CDR3 is TGTGCCAGTACTATGCAGGGAGGAGGAGAGACCCAGTACTTC. Amino acid sequence: CASTMQGGGETQYF.

The chain couples TRBV21-1 to TRBJ2-4; the table's D call, TRBD1, was not checked against the DNA. TRBV21-1 constitutes a pseudogene. The CDR3 totals 18 residues. CDR3 protein: CASSKAPNRGIAKNIQYF. CDR3 DNA: TGTGCCAGCAGCAAAGCCCCCAACAGGGGGATAGCCAAAAACATTCAGTACTTC.

The count of this clone is one. V gene TRBV2 combines with J gene TRBJ1-3; D is unclear. The length of the CDR3 is 15 residues. From germline, CDR1 is SNHLY and CDR2 FYNNEI. Trimming stripped 3 bases from V and 0 bases from J, with 9 bases between. DNA of the CDR3: TGTGCCAGCAGTGAGAGTTCCGTCTCTGGAAACACCATATATTTT. It yields the protein CASSESSVSGNTIYF.

The chain links TRBV30 to TRBJ2-5; D gene unclear. Germline assignment: CDR1 GTSNPN and CDR2 SVGIG (reference sequence). V lost 0 bases to trimming and J lost 5 bases, with 10 bases between them. The CDR3 runs to 13 residues. The CDR3 DNA reads TGTGCCTGGAGTGTTGCTGGCTCGGAGACCCAGTACTTC. As protein: CAWSVAGSETQYF.

V is TRBV29-1 and J is TRBJ1-2, with 10 nucleotides matching TRBD1. The trim removed 6 bases at V and 8 bases at J, leaving 3 bases unmatched. Germline-derived CDR1 and CDR2 are SQVTM and ANQGSEA. The CDR3 runs 11 residues. This CDR3 reads CSVGTGVGYTF. The CDR3 nucleotides are TGCAGCGTAGGGACAGGGGTGGGCTACACCTTC.

The chain carries TRBV4-2 and TRBJ2-2; unclear D gene. The CDR3 runs to 14 residues. Germline assignment: CDR1 LGHNA and CDR2 YNFKEQ. V gave up 4 bases and J gave up 4 bases, with 10 bases separating them. CDR3 sequence reads: CASSLTPGTGELFF. The CDR3 DNA is TGTGCCAGCAGCCTCACCCCCGGCACCGGGGAGCTGTTTTTT.

This clone was picked up a small number of times. The J gene is TRBJ2-7, the V gene TRBV2; D possibly matches TRBD1 or TRBD2 (5 bases each). V lost 6 bases and J 8 bases, leaving 17 bases between the germline ends. The CDR3 consists of 13 residues. Germline V gene data show CDR1 as SNHLY and CDR2 as FYNNEI. The CDR3: CASRAGTLLQQYV. CDR3 coding DNA: TGTGCCAGCAGGGCCGGGACCCTACTTCAGCAGTACGTC.

The chain employs TRBV6-1 and TRBJ2-7; unclear D gene. CDR3 length: 15 amino acids. Germline CDR1 reads MNHNS; CDR2 reads SASEGT. The CDR3 DNA is TGTAAGGGCGTCGAGACGGGTGGAAGCTCCTACGAGCAGTACGTC. Encoded protein: CKGVETGGSSYEQYV.

The V and J genes are TRBV30 and TRBJ1-1; TRBD1 is a possible D gene (5 bases). Trimming took off 5 bases at V and 5 bases at J, with 12 bases between the two ends. Germline V gene sequence: CDR1 GTSNPN, CDR2 SVGIG (reference sequence). There are 12 residues in the CDR3. The CDR3 DNA reads as TGTGCCTGGGGGACGCGAGGAACTGAAGCTTTCTTT. It encodes CAWGTRGTEAFF.

This rearrangement joins TRBV9 to TRBJ1-3, with D perhaps TRBD1 (5 bases). Deletions cut 0 bases from V and 8 bases from J, with 9 bases between. The CDR3 is made up of 13 amino acids. The germline V gene has CDR1 SGDLS and CDR2 YYNGEE. CDR3 nucleotide sequence: TGTGCCAGCAGCGTAGTGCAGGGAGACACCATATATTTT. Translating it yields CASSVVQGDTIYF.

This clone showed up just a few times. The chain couples TRBV9 to TRBJ1-2; possible D gene TRBD1, 5 bases. Germline loops: CDR1 SGDLS, CDR2 YYNGEE. CDR3 size: 13 residues. V was pared by 8 bases and J by 1 base, with 12 bases between. In DNA, the CDR3 is TGTGCCAGTACCGACAGCCATAACTATGGCTACACCTTC. It is translated as CASTDSHNYGYTF.

The chain employs TRBV28 and TRBJ2-1, with TRBD1 matching 11 bases. Per the germline V gene, CDR1 is MDHEN and CDR2 is SYDVKM. The CDR3 consists of 15 residues. The V gene end was trimmed by 6 bases and the J gene end by 7 bases; junction bases not matched to a gene: 8. Here the CDR3 DNA reads TGTGCCAGCAGCCCTGGACAGGGGGCCAAAAATGAGCAGTTCTTC. Amino acids: CASSPGQGAKNEQFF.

This clone was recorded a few times. The chain uses TRBV19 and TRBJ1-5, with a possible D match to TRBD1 (6 bases). CDR1 is LNHDA and CDR2 is SQIVND in the germline V gene (reference sequence). The germline V and J ends were trimmed by 3 bases and 7 bases, with 10 bases remaining between them. This CDR3 region has 13 residues. In DNA, the CDR3 is TGTGCCAGTAGTATCTACAGGGACCAGCCCCAGCATTTT. This sequence encodes CASSIYRDQPQHF.